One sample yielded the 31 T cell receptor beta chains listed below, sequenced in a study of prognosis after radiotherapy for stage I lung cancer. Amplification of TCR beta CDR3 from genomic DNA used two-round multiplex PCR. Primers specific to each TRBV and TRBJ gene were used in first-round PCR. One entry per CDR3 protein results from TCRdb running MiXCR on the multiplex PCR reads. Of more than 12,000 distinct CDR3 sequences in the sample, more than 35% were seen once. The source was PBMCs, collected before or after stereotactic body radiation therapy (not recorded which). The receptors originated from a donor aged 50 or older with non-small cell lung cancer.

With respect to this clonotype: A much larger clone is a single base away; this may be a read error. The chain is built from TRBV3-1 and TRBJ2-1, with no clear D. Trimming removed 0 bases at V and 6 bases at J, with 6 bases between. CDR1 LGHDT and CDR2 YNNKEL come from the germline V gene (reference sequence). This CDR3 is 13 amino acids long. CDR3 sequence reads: CASSQDACNEQFF. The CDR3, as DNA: TGTGCCAGCAGCCAAGATGCCTGCAATGAGCAGTTCTTC.

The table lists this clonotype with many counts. The CDR3 is CSAGPTTLIYNEQFF. The DNA of the CDR3 is TGCAGTGCTGGCCCTACTACCTTGATCTACAATGAGCAGTTCTTC. This chain connects TRBV20-1 to TRBJ2-1, with unresolved D. CDR3 length: 15 residues. Germline assignment: CDR1 DFQATT and CDR2 SNEGSKA (reference sequence). The V gene lost 5 bases and the J gene lost 3 bases, with 17 bases spanning the gap.

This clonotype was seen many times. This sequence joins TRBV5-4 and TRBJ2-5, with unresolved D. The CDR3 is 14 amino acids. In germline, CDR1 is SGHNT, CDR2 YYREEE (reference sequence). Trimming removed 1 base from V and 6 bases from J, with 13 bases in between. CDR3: CASSLSLGEKTQYF. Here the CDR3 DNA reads TGTGCCAGCAGCTTGTCCCTAGGCGAAAAGACCCAGTACTTC. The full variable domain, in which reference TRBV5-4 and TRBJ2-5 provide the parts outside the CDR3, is ETGVTQSPTHLIKTRGQQVTLRCSSQSGHNTVSWYQQALGQGPQFIFQYYREEENGRGNFPPRFSGLQFPNYSSELNVNALELDDSALYLCASSLSLGEKTQYFGPGTRLLVL.

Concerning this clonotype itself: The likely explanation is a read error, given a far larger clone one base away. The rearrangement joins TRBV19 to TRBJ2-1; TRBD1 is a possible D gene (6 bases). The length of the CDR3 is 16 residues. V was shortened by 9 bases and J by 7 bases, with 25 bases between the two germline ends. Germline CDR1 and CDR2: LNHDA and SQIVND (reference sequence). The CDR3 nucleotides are TGTGCCAGCAGCCCCCCAGGGGTGGAACATTTAAATGAGCAGTTCTTC. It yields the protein CASSPPGVEHLNEQFF.

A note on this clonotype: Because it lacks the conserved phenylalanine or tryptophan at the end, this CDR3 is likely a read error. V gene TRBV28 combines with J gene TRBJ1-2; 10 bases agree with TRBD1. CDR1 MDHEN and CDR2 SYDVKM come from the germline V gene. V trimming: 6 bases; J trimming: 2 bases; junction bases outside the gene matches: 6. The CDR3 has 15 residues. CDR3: CASRLGQGQNYGYTL. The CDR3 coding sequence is TGTGCCAGCAGGCTGGGACAGGGGCAAAACTATGGCTACACCTTA.

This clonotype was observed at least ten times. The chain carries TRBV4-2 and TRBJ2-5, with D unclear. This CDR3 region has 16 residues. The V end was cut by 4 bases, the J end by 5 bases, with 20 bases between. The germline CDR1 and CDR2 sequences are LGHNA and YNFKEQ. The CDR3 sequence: CASSLGGVLSMETQYF. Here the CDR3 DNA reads TGTGCCAGCAGCCTCGGTGGGGTTTTGAGCATGGAGACCCAGTACTTC.

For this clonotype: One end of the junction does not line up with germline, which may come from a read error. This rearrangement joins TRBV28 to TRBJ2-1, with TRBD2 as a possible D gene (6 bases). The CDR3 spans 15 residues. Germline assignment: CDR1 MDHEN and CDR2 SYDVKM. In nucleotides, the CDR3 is TGTTCCAGTAGATCGGGGGTCCAGTCTTACAATGAGCAGTTCTTC. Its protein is CSSRSGVQSYNEQFF.

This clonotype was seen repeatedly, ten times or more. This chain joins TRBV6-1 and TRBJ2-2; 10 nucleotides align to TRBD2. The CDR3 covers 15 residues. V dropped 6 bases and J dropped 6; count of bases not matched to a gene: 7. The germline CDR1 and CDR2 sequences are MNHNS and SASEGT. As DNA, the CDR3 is TGTGCCAGCAGAACTAGCGGGGATGGCGCCGGGGAGCTGTTTTTT. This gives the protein CASRTSGDGAGELFF.

The CDR3 here is CAWSAEGAGANVLTF. Written as DNA, the CDR3 is TGTGCCTGGAGTGCTGAGGGGGCCGGGGCCAACGTCCTGACTTTC. The gene calls are TRBV30 and TRBJ2-6; 7 nucleotides match TRBD1. The CDR3 runs to 15 residues. With V trimmed by 1 base and J by 4 bases, 4 bases remained unmatched. Germline loops: CDR1 GTSNPN, CDR2 SVGIG (reference sequence).

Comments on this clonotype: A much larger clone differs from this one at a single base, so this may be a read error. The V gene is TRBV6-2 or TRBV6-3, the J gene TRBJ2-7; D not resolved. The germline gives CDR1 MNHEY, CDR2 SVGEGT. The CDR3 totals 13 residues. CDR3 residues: CASSEATRCEKYF. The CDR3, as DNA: TGTGCCAGCAGTGAAGCCACACGCTGCGAGAAGTACTTC.

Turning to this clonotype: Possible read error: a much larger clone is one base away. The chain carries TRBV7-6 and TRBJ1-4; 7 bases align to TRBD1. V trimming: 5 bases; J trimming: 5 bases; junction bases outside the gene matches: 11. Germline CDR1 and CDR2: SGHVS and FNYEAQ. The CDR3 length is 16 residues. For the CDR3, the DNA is TGTGCCAGCAGCCCTCGGGACAGTGCGATCAATGAAAAACTGTTTTTT. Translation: CASSPRDSAINEKLFF.

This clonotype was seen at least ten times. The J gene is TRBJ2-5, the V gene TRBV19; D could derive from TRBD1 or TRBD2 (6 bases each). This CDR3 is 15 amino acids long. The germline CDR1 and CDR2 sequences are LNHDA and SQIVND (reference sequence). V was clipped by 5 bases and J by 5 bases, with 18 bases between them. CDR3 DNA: TGTGCCAGTAGTGGAGGGGGGTGGAACGGGGAGACCCAGTACTTC. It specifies CASSGGGWNGETQYF.

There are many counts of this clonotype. The CDR3 DNA reads TGTGCCAGCAGAACCGAGGGGGGTTCCTACAATGAGCAGTTCTTC. It translates to CASRTEGGSYNEQFF. The chain employs TRBV27 and TRBJ2-1; the D call may be TRBD1 or TRBD2 (6 bases each). Germline lookup yields CDR1 MNHEY and CDR2 SMNVEV (reference sequence). V was cut by 6 bases and J by 1 base, with 13 bases left in between. CDR3 length equals 15 residues.

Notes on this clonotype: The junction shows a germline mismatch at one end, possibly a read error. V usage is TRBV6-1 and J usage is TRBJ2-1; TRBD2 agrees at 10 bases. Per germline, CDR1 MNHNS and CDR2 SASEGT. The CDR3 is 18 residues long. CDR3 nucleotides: TGTGCCAGCAGTAAAGGGGTTATAGCGGGAGGTTTTAGCAATGAGCGGTTCTTC. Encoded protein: CASSKGVIAGGFSNERFF.

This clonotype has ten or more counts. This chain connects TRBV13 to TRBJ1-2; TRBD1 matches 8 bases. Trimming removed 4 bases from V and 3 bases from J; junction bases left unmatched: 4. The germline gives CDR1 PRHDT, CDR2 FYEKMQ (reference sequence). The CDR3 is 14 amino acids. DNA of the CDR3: TGTGCCAGCAGCTCCTACAGGGGGGACTATGGCTACACCTTC. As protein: CASSSYRGDYGYTF.

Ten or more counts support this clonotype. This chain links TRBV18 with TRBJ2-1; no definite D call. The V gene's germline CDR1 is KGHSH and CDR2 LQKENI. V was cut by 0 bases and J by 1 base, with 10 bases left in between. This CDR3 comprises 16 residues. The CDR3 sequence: CASSPPHSPSYNEQFF. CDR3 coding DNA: TGTGCCAGCTCACCACCGCACAGTCCTTCCTACAATGAGCAGTTCTTC.

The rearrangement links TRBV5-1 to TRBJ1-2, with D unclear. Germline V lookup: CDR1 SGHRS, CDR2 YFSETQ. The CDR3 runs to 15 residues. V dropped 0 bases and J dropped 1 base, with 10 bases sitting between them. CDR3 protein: CASSLGLFDNYGYTF. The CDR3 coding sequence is TGCGCCAGCAGCTTGGGACTATTTGATAACTATGGCTACACCTTC.

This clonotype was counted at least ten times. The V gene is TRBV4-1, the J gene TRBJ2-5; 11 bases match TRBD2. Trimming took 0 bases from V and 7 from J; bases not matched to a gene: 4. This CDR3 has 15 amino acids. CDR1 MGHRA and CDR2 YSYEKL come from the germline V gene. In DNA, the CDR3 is TGCGCCAGCAGCCAAGACCTTAGCGGGGGGGGGACCCAGTACTTC. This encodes CASSQDLSGGGTQYF.

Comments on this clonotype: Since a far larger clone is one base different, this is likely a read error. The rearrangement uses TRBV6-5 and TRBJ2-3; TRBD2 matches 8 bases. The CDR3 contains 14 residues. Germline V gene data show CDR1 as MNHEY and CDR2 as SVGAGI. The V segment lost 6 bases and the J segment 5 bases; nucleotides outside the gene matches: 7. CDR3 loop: CASRREELRDTQYF. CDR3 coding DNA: TGTGCCAGCAGGCGGGAGGAGCTCAGAGATACGCAGTATTTT.

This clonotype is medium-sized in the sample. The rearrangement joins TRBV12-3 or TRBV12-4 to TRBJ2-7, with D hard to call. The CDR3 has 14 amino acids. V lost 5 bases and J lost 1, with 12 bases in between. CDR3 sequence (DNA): TGTGCCAGCAGTATCCCCGGGCCATCCTACGAGCAGTACTTC. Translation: CASSIPGPSYEQYF.

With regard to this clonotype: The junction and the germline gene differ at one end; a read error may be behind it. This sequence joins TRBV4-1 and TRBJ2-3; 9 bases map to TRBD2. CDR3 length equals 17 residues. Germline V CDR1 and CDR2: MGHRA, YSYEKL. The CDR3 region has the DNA TGCGCCAGCAGCCAAGAGGCTCCAGCGGGGGGCGCAGATAAGCAGTATTTT. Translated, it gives CASSQEAPAGGADKQYF.

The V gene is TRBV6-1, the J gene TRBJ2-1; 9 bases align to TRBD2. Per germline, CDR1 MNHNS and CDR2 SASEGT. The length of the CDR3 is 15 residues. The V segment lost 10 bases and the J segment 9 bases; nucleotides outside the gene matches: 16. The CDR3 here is CAIARPGLAGVEQFF. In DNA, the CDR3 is TGTGCCATCGCCCGCCCGGGACTAGCCGGCGTTGAGCAGTTCTTC.

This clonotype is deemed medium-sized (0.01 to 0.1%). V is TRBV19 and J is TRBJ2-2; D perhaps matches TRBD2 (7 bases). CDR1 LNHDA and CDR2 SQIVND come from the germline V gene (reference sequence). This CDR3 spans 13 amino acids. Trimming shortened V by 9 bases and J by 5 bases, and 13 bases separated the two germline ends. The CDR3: CASFGGPTGELFF. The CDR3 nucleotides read TGTGCCAGCTTCGGGGGGCCGACCGGGGAGCTGTTTTTT.

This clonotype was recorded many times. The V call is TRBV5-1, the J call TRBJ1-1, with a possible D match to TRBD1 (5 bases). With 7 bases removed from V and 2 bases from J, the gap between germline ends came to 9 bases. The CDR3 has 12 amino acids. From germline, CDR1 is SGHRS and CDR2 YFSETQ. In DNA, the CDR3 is TGCGCCAGCCTGAGGGGTAACACTGAAGCTTTCTTT. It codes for CASLRGNTEAFF. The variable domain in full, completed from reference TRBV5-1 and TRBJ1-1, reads KAGVTQTPRYLIKTRGQQVTLSCSPISGHRSVSWYQQTPGQGLQFLFEYFSETQRNKGNFPGRFSGRQFSNSRSEMNVSTLELGDSALYLCASLRGNTEAFFGQGTRLTVV.

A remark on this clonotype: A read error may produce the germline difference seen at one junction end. The CDR3 sequence is CANSFPFWGQGTGYTF. In nucleotides, the CDR3 is TGTGCCAACAGTTTCCCGTTCTGGGGACAGGGCACCGGCTACACCTTC. This sequence joins TRBV28 and TRBJ1-2; TRBD1 agrees at 9 bases. Germline CDR1 MDHEN, CDR2 SYDVKM. The CDR3 covers 16 residues.

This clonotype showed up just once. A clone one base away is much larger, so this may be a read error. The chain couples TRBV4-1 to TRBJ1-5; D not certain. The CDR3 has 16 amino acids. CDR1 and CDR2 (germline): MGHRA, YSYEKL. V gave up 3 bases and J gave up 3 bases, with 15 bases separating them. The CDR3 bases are TGCGCCAGCAGCCAGGAAAGGCCCTATATCAATCAGCCCCAGCATTTT. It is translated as CASSQERPYINQPQHF.

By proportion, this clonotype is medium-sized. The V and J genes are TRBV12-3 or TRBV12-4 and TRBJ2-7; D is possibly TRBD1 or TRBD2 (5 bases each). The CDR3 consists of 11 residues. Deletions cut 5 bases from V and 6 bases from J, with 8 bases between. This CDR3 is CASSRDREQYF. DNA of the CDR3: TGTGCCAGCAGTCGGGACCGCGAGCAGTACTTC.

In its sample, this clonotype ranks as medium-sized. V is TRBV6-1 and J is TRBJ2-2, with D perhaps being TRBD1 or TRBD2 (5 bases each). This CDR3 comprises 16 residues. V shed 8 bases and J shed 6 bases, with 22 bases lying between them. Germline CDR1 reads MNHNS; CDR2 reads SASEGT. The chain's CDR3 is CASSGPSSVVAGELFF. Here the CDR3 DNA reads TGTGCCAGCTCGGGGCCATCTTCCGTAGTTGCCGGGGAGCTGTTTTTT.

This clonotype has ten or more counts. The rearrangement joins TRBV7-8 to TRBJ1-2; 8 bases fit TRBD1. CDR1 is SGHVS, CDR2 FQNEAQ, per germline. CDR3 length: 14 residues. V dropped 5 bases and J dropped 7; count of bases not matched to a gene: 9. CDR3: CASSRFRGQGGYTF. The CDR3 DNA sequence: TGTGCCAGCAGCCGCTTCAGGGGGCAGGGTGGCTACACCTTC.

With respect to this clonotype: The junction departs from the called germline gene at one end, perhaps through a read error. CDR3 amino acids: CSARTREETQYF. In nucleotides, the CDR3 is TGCAGTGCAAGGACTAGGGAAGAGACACAGTACTTC. The genes are TRBV20-1 and TRBJ2-5; 7 bases are shared with TRBD2. The CDR3 sequence is 12 residues long. Germline values: CDR1 DFQATT, CDR2 SNEGSKA (reference sequence).

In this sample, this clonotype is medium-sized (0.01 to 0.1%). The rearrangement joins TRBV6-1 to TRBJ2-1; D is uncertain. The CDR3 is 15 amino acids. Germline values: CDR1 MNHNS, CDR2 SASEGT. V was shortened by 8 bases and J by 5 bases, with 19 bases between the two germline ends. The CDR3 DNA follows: TGTGCCAGCCGAACCCTCCAAACTGCCAACAATGAGCAGTTCTTC. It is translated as CASRTLQTANNEQFF.